This TCR beta chain was recovered during a study of blood T cells in healthy people across ages (dated by TCRdb to about 2015). With respect to the entire study: In model experiments, template switching captured roughly one uniquely barcoded TCR beta cDNA molecule for every two T cells. The donors were divided into four age groups: young (average around 17 years), middle-aged (approximately 39), aged (about 61) and long-lived (about 84). Donors of different ages were randomly distributed across sequencing lanes to avoid experimental bias. The study analyzed two additional independent replicas of 1 million unique cDNA reads from the same blood draw for two donors, one aged 18 to 29 and one aged 80 or older. To track age-related changes in TCR beta repertoire diversity, the study relied on deep sequencing normalized with unique cDNA molecular identifiers.

The library came from 5' RACE. The data were produced on an Illumina HiSeq 2500. The second PCR ran for about 6 to 11 cycles and used a J-beta primer mix along with a sample-barcoded 5' primer. Each TCR beta cDNA molecule received a unique molecular identifier from a template-switch 5' adaptor carrying 12 random nucleotides. Each sample yielded at least 2.5 million CDR3-containing paired-end reads. First-strand cDNA synthesis was performed from all RNA using the Mint cDNA synthesis kit, with priming by a TRBC-specific oligonucleotide. Following uracil-DNA glycosylase treatment, all cDNA underwent a first 18-cycle PCR with the universal primers M1SS and BC2_uni_R. Under the source paper's analysis protocol: For normalization, 1 million high-quality reads were randomly selected from each sample, with every read carrying a distinct molecular identifier. Reads sharing molecular identifiers were discarded rather than binned into consensus sequences. CDR3 identification, clonotype clustering and error correction used MiTCR with a Q25 quality threshold and the strictest error-elimination algorithm. A nonparametric unseen species model with Euler transformation was used to estimate a lower bound on total TCR beta diversity. Clones were called with MiXCR by TCRdb after fastp trimmed the public reads at Q25, and only in-frame beta chains were retained. Every CDR3 protein is listed once, alongside the most common genes and DNA of its rows. TCRdb's processing, not the study's, gives the V and J calls here. The sample contains approximately 700,000 distinct CDR3 sequences, about 30% of them found a single time. The ten largest clones capture just over 15% of the sample.

What the authors observed across the whole study: Because the CMV infection status of the donors was unknown, age-related changes in expanded clonotypes may potentially have been confounded. As age increased, observed TCR beta diversity per million T cells dropped in a roughly linear way, and a significant reduction was already evident by age around 41. Total diversity estimates from one million sequenced T cells were considered lower bounds and underestimates. Conclusive comparison of naive and antigen-experienced compartments was prevented by the profiling of bulk unsorted PBMCs. The long-lived group showed more naive CD4+ T cells, fewer expanded clones and increased TCR diversity than the aged group, suggesting age selection. There was a strong correlation between observed TCR beta diversity and the percentage of naive T cells measured by flow cytometry.

Notes on this clonotype: Its antigen remains unidentified. No per-base quality is available; no much larger clone lies one base away.

Taken from the germline V gene (reference sequence), the CDR1 and CDR2 loops are SEHNR and FQNEAQ. The junction carries 21 bases between V and J, which are trimmed by 2 bases and 10 bases respectively. The CDR3 holds 16 amino acids from the cysteine to the phenylalanine. The read is trimmed to its CDR3 DNA, 48 bases read in frame from base 1. The roughly 38 donors, aged about 6 to 95 years, were systemically healthy Caucasian individuals from Russia. Roughly 9 milliliters of peripheral blood were drawn from each donor into EDTA-treated Vacutainer tubes. Ficoll-Paque density-gradient centrifugation was used to isolate PBMCs, with at least 6 million obtained per sample. Trizol reagent was used to extract total RNA from PBMCs, with at least 5.5 micrograms per sample. For every donor, flow cytometry on a PBMC aliquot measured the percentage of naive CD45RAhigh/CD27high T cells.

The sequence links TRBV7-9 to TRBJ2-1; D gene: possibly TRBD1, on 5 matching bases. The sequenced material came from blood. This receptor was taken from a woman older than 75 in good health. Donor details come from another sample of the same person, matched by shared clones. The DNA reads as follows: TGTGCCAGCAGCTTAATAGCAGGAAGGGGCTCCTACGAGCAGTTCTTC. This translates into CASSLIAGRGSYEQFF.